The present T cell receptor (beta chain) was sequenced within a study of brain T cells in children with intractable seizures. This sample's time point: blood from clinic visit 5 months post-surgery; TSC patient then seizure free. Sequencing was performed with immunoSEQ multiplex PCR; in TCRdb, only in-frame clones are kept and a portion is missing. This sample has hundreds of thousands of clones; over 85% occur once, and the top ten carry 5% to 7%. The J segment lost 3 bases and the V segment lost 2 bases, leaving 4 bases of the junction unmatched. Germline V gene data show CDR1 as SNHLY and CDR2 as FYNNEI. CDR3 size: 14 residues.

The source material was peripheral blood, sampled less than 6 months after surgery. The receptor was isolated from a boy in the first two years of life with tuberous sclerosis and intractable seizures. V and J are TRBV2 and TRBJ2-7; TRBD1 matches 7 bases. The DNA of the CDR3 is TGTGCCAGCAGTGAAAGGGACAGATACTACGAGCAGTACTTC. Its protein product is CASSERDRYYEQYF.